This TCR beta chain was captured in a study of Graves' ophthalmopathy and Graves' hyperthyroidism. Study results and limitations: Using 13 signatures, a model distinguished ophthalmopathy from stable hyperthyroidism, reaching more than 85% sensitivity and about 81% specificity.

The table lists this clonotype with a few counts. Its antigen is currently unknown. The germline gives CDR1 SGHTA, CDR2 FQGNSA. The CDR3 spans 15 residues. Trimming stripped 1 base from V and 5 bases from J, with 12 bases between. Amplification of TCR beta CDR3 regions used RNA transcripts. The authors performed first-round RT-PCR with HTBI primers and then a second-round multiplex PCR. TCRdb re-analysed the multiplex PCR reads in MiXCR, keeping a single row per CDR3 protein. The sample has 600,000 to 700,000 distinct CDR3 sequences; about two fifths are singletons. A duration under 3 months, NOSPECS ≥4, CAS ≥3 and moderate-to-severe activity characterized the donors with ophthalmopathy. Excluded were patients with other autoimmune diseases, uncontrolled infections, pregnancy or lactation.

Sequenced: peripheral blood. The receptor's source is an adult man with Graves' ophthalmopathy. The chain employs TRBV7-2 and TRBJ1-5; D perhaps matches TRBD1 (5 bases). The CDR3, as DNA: TGTGCCAGCAGCTTAGTGGGGGGTAATGATCAGCCCCAGCATTTT. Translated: CASSLVGGNDQPQHF.